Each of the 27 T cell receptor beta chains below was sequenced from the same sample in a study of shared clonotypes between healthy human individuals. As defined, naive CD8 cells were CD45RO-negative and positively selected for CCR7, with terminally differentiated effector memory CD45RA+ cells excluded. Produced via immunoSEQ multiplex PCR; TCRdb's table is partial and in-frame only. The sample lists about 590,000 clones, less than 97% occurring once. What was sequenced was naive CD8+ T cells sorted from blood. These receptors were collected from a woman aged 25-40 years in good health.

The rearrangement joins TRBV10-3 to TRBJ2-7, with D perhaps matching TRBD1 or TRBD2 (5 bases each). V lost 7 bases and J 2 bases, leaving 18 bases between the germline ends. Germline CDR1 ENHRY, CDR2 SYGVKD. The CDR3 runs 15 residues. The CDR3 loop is CAIKVGREKTYEQYF. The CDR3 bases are TGTGCCATCAAGGTCGGCAGGGAGAAGACCTACGAGCAGTACTTC.

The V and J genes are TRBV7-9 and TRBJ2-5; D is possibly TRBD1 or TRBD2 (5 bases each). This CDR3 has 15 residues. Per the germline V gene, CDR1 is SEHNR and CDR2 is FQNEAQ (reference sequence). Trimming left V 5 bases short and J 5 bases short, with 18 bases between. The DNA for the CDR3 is TGTGCCAGCAGCCAGCCAGGGACCCCTAGTGAGACCCAGTACTTC. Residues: CASSQPGTPSETQYF.

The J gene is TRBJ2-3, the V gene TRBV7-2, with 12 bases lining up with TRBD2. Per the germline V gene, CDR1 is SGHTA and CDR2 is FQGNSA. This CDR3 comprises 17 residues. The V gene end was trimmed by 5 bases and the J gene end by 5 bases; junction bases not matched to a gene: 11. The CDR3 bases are TGTGCCAGCAGCCAAGGGACTAGCGGGCCACTGGGAGATACGCAGTATTTT. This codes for CASSQGTSGPLGDTQYF.

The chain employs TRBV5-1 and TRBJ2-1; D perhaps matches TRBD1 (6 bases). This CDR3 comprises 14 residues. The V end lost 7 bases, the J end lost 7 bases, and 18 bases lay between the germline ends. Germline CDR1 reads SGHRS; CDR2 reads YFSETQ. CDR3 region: CASLNTLRGNEQFF. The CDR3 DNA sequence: TGCGCCAGCCTAAACACCCTTAGGGGGAATGAGCAGTTCTTC. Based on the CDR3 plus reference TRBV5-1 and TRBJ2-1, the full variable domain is KAGVTQTPRYLIKTRGQQVTLSCSPISGHRSVSWYQQTPGQGLQFLFEYFSETQRNKGNFPGRFSGRQFSNSRSEMNVSTLELGDSALYLCASLNTLRGNEQFFGPGTRLTVL.

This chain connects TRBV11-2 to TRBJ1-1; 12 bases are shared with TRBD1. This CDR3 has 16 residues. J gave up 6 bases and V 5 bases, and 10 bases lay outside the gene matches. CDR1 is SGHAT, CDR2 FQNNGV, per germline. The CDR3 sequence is CASSPGQGARWPEAFF. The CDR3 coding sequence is TGTGCCAGCAGCCCGGGACAGGGGGCGCGATGGCCTGAAGCTTTCTTT.

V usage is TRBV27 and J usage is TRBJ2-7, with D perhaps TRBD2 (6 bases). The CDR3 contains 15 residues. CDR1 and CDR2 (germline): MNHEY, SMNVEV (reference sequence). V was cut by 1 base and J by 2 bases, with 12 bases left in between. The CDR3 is CASSLLGEEAYEQYF. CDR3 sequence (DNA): TGTGCCAGCAGTTTATTGGGGGAGGAAGCCTACGAGCAGTACTTC.

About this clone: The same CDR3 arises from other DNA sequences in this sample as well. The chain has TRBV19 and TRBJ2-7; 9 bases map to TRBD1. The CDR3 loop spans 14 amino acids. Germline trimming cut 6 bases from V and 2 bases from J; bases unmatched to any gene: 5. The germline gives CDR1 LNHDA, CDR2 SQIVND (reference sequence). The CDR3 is CASSPGQGPYEQYF. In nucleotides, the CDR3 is TGTGCCAGTAGCCCGGGACAGGGACCCTACGAGCAGTACTTC.

Here the CDR3 DNA reads TGTGCCAGCAGGGACAGGGGAACCAATCAGCCCCAGCATTTT. Encoded protein: CASRDRGTNQPQHF. This chain joins TRBV2 and TRBJ1-5; 9 bases fit TRBD1. The length of the CDR3 is 14 residues. The junction had 3 bases not matched to a gene; V was cut back by 6 bases and J by 3 bases. Germline values: CDR1 SNHLY, CDR2 FYNNEI.

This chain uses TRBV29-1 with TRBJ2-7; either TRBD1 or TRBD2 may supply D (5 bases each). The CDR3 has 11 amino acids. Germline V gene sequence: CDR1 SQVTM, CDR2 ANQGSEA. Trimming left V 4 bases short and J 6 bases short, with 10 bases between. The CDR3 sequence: CSVAVGTEQYF. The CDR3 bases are TGCAGCGTTGCCGTCGGGACCGAGCAGTACTTC.

CDR3 bases: TGTGCCAGCAGCCGGGGACTAGCGGGAGGAAATTACGAGCAGTACTTC. Its protein is CASSRGLAGGNYEQYF. V gene TRBV13 combines with J gene TRBJ2-7; 15 bases agree with TRBD2. J gave up 4 bases and V 5 bases, and 6 bases lay outside the gene matches. The CDR3 spans 16 residues. Germline V CDR1 and CDR2: PRHDT, FYEKMQ (reference sequence).

Written as DNA, the CDR3 is TGTGCCAGCAGCTTGGTATCCGCGGGGGGAGTTACGCAGTATTTT. Translated: CASSLVSAGGVTQYF. The genes are TRBV5-6 and TRBJ2-3; 8 nucleotides line up with TRBD2. Trimming at V came to 0 bases and at J to 8 bases, leaving 8 bases not matched to a gene. CDR1 and CDR2 from the germline V gene are SGHDT and YYEEEE. The CDR3 contains 15 residues.

The CDR3 loop reads CASSLLAGDNEQFF. The CDR3 DNA reads as TGTGCCAGCAGCTTACTAGCGGGGGACAATGAGCAGTTCTTC. This rearrangement joins TRBV11-3 to TRBJ2-1; TRBD2 matches at 10 bases. The CDR3 consists of 14 residues. Trimming cost V 2 bases and J 5 bases; bases outside gene matches: 0. Per the germline V gene, CDR1 is SGHNT and CDR2 is YENEEA.

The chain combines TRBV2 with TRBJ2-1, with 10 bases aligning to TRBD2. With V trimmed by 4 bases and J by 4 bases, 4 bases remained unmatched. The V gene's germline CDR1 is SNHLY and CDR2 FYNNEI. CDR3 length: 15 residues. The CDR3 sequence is CASSAGLATYNEQFF. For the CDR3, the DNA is TGTGCCAGCAGTGCGGGACTAGCGACTTACAATGAGCAGTTCTTC.

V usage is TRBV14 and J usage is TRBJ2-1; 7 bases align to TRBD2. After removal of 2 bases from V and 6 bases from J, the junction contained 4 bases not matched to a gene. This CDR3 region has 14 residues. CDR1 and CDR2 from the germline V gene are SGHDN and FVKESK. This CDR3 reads CASSQTGLRNEQFF. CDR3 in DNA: TGTGCCAGCAGCCAAACGGGACTACGCAATGAGCAGTTCTTC.

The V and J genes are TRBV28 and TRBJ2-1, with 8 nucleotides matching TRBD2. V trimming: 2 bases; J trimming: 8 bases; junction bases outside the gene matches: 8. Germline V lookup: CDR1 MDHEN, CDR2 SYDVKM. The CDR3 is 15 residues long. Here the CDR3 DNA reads TGTGCCAGCAGTTTAATGACTAGCGCCGTAGATGAGCAGTTCTTC. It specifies CASSLMTSAVDEQFF.

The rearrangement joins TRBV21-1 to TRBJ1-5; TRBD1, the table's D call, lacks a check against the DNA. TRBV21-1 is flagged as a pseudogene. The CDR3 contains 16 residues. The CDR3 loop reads CATPGTGTGKNQPQHF. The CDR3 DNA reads TGTGCCACGCCCGGCACCGGGACAGGGAAGAATCAGCCCCAGCATTTT.

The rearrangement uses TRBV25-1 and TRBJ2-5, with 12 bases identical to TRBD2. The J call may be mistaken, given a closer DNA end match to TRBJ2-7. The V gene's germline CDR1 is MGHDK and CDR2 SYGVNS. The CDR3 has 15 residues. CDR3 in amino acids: CASSPPGTSGYEQYF. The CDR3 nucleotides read TGTGCCAGCAGTCCACCCGGGACTAGCGGGTACGAGCAGTACTTC.

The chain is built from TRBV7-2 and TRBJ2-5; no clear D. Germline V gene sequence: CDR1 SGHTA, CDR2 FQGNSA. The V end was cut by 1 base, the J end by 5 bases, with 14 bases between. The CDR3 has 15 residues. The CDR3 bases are TGTGCCAGCAGCTTAGGACAACATAATTTGGAGACCCAGTACTTC. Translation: CASSLGQHNLETQYF. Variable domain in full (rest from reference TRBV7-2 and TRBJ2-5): GAGVSQSPSNKVTEKGKDVELRCDPISGHTALYWYRQSLGQGLEFLIYFQGNSAPDKSGLPSDRFSAERTGGSVSTLTIQRTQQEDSAVYLCASSLGQHNLETQYFGPGTRLLVL.

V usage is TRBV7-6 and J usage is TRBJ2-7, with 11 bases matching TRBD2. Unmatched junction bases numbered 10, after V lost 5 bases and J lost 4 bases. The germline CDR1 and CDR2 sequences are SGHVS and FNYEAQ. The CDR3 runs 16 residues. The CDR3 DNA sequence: TGTGCCAGCAGCCGCGGGACTAGCGGAGGGGTATACGAGCAGTACTTC. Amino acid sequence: CASSRGTSGGVYEQYF.

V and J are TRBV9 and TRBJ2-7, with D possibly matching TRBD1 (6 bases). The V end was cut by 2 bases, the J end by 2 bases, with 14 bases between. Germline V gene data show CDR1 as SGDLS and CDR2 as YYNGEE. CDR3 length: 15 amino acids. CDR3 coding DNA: TGTGCCAGCAGCGTCGGGACACTTGAGACCTACGAGCAGTACTTC. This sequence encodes CASSVGTLETYEQYF.

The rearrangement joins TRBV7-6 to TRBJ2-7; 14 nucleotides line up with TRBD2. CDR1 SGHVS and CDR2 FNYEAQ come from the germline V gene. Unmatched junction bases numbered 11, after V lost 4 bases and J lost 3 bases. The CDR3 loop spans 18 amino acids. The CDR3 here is CASSSKRGLAGVYYEQYF. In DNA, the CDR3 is TGTGCCAGCAGCTCGAAGCGGGGACTAGCGGGAGTTTACTACGAGCAGTACTTC.

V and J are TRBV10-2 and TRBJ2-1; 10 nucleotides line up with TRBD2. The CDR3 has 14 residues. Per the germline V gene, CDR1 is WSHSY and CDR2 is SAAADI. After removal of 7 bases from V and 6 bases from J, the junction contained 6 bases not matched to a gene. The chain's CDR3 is CASKSGRASNEQFF. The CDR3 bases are TGCGCCAGCAAGAGCGGGAGGGCCAGCAATGAGCAGTTCTTC.

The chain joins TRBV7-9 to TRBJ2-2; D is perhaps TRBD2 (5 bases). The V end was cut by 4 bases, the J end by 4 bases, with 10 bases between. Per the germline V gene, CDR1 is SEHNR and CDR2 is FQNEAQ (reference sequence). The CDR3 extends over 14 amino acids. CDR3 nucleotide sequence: TGTGCCAGCAGCTCCCGGGATGGCACCGGGGAGCTGTTTTTT. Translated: CASSSRDGTGELFF.

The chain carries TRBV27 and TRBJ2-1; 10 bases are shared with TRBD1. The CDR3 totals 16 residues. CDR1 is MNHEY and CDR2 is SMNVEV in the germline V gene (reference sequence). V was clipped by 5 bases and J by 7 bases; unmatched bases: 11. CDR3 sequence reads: CASSLQGTGVGNEQFF. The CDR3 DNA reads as TGTGCCAGCAGTCTCCAAGGGACAGGGGTTGGGAATGAGCAGTTCTTC.

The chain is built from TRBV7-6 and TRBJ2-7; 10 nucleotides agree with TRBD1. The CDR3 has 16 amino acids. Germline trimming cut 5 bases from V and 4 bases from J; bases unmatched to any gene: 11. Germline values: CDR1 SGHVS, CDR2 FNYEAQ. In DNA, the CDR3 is TGTGCCAGCAGCCAGGACAGGGGGTTAGGGGAATACGAGCAGTACTTC. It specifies CASSQDRGLGEYEQYF.

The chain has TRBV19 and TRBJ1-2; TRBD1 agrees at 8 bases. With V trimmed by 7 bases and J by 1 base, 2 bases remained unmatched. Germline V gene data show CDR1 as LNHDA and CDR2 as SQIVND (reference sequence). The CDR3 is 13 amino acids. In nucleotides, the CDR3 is TGTGCCAGTACAGGGGGCGGTAACTATGGCTACACCTTC. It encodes CASTGGGNYGYTF. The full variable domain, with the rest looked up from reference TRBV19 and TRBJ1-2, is DGGITQSPKYLFRKEGQNVTLSCEQNLNHDAMYWYRQDPGQGLRLIYYSQIVNDFQKGDIAEGYSVSREKKESFPLTVTSAQKNPTAFYLCASTGGGNYGYTFGSGTRLTVV.

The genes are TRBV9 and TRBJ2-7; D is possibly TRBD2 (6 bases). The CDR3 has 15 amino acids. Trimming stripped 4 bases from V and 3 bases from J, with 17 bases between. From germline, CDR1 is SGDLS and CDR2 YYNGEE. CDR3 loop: CASSPAGGPLYEQYF. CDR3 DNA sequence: TGTGCCAGCAGCCCCGCCGGAGGGCCTCTCTACGAGCAGTACTTC.